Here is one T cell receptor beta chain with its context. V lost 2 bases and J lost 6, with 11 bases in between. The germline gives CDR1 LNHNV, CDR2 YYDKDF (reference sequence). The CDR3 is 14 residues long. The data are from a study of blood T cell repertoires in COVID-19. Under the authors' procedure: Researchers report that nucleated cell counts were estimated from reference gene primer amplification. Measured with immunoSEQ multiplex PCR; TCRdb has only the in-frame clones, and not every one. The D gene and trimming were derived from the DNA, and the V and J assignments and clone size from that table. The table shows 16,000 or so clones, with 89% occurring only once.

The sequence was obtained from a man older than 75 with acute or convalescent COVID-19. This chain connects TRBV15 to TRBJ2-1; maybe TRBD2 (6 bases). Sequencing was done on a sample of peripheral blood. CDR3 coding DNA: TGTGCCACCAGCAGACGGGACTTCATCAATGAGCAGTTCTTC. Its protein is CATSRRDFINEQFF. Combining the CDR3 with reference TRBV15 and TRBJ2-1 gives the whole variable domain DAMVIQNPRYQVTQFGKPVTLSCSQTLNHNVMYWYQQKSSQAPKLLFHYYDKDFNNEADTPDNFQSRRPNTSFCFLDIRSPGLGDTAMYLCATSRRDFINEQFFGPGTRLTVL.